This TCR beta chain was obtained from a study of shared clonotypes between healthy human individuals. Study background: CD4 naive and CD4 memory each took three plates per donor, while CD8 naive took two and CD8 memory one.

Looked up from germline, CDR1 is MDHEN and CDR2 is SYDVKM. The CDR3 is made up of 20 amino acids. Unmatched junction bases numbered 27, after V lost 7 bases and J lost 6 bases. Using immunoSEQ multiplex PCR, the repertoire was profiled, and TCRdb retains in-frame clones only, with some absent. The sample carries 2 million to 2.5 million clones, about 92% recorded once. The study's findings and limits: Some naive CD4 clonotypes, roughly 4.8%, turned up in common across a few donors. Generally, naive subsets came out with larger estimated richness than memory subsets. A reduction in generation probabilities was seen for non-shared clonotypes relative to those shared by all four donors.

To note about this clone: Its specificity is not known.

This chain uses TRBV28 with TRBJ2-1; 7 bases map to TRBD2. The sample was naive CD4+ T cells from PBMCs. The subset here: CD45RA+ positively selected. The sequence was collected from a man aged 18 to 35 in good health. Some clones in this sample may be carry-over from other donors' samples. CDR3 DNA: TGTGCCAGCAATTTGTCTGGGGATGCTAGCGGATACCTGGGGGGCAATGAGCAGTTCTTC. Translating gives CASNLSGDASGYLGGNEQFF.